This TCR beta chain was sequenced during a study of regulatory T cells in long-lasting Graves disease. The overall study: Persistent cases took antithyroid drugs over 5 years and stayed TSH receptor antibody positive.

CDR3 length equals 14 residues. Germline-derived CDR1 and CDR2 are LGHDT and YNNKEL (reference sequence). V lost 3 bases and J 7 bases, leaving 15 bases between the germline ends. This clonotype was counted a few times. Its matching antigen is unknown. Time point in this sample: persistent/refractory GD, antithyroid drugs over 5 years with positive TRAb. Generation of the TCR library employed RNA extracted from PBMCs. According to the study, TCR beta libraries were built with iRepertoire HTBI primers and CDR3-region Arm-PCR. TCRdb reanalysed the multiplex PCR reads using MiXCR and keeps one entry per CDR3 protein. The data contain around 400,000 distinct CDR3 sequences, about 25% of them seen just once; the ten biggest clones take up roughly 26%. General study points: Sample size was small, which may have lowered accuracy. No thyroid tissue was studied; the work used peripheral blood only.

V and J are TRBV3-1 and TRBJ1-2; the D gene is possibly TRBD1 (6 bases). The receptor was isolated from a female donor with Graves disease. The specimen comprised peripheral blood mononuclear cells (PBMCs), sampled when the disease was refractory, from a patient treated with antithyroid drugs. The CDR3 loop is CASSHPGQSGGYTF. For the CDR3, the DNA is TGTGCCAGCAGCCATCCCGGACAGTCAGGTGGCTACACCTTC. The full variable domain, with the rest looked up from reference TRBV3-1 and TRBJ1-2, is DTAVSQTPKYLVTQMGNDKSIKCEQNLGHDTMYWYKQDSKKFLKIMFSYNNKELIINETVPNRFSPKSPDKAHLNLHINSLELGDSAVYFCASSHPGQSGGYTFGSGTRLTVV.